These 28 T cell receptor beta chains were all obtained from the same sample, sequenced in a study of blood T cell repertoires in COVID-19. Data came from immunoSEQ multiplex PCR; TCRdb stores just in-frame clones and leaves some out. The sample includes about 240,000 clones, about nine tenths seen only once; the top ten take around 7.2%. The material sequenced was peripheral blood. These receptor sequences come from a man aged 55 to 70 who had recovered from COVID-19.

The chain recombines TRBV24-1 with TRBJ2-1, with TRBD2 matching over 8 bases. The CDR3 totals 14 residues. In germline, CDR1 is KGHDR, CDR2 SFDVKD. V lost 3 bases and J lost 5; bases outside the gene matches: 2. In DNA form, the CDR3 reads TGTGCCACCAGTGATCGGGGGGGTCACAATGAGCAGTTCTTC. This gives the protein CATSDRGGHNEQFF.

J is TRBJ1-5 and V is TRBV6-1; TRBD1 matches 12 bases. This CDR3 is 16 amino acids long. Germline-derived CDR1 and CDR2 are MNHNS and SASEGT. Losses at the gene ends were 4 bases for V and 6 bases for J; bases not matched to a gene: 7. The chain's CDR3 is CASSVLGQGAGQPQHF. The CDR3 DNA reads TGTGCCAGCAGTGTGTTGGGACAGGGGGCAGGTCAGCCCCAGCATTTT.

The V and J genes are TRBV25-1 and TRBJ1-1, with D possibly being TRBD1 (6 bases). V lost 4 bases and J 1 base, leaving 19 bases between the germline ends. In germline, CDR1 is MGHDK, CDR2 SYGVNS. The CDR3 loop spans 17 amino acids. The CDR3 here is CASSVSYSRGWNTEAFF. The CDR3, as DNA: TGTGCCAGCAGTGTATCATACTCCAGGGGATGGAACACTGAAGCTTTCTTT.

V and J are TRBV19 and TRBJ2-1; 12 bases line up with TRBD2. The CDR3 contains 15 residues. Looked up from germline, CDR1 is LNHDA and CDR2 is SQIVND (reference sequence). The J segment lost 8 bases and the V segment lost 4 bases, leaving 6 bases of the junction unmatched. In nucleotides, the CDR3 is TGTGCCAGTAGTACGACTAGCGGGGGAATCGATGAGCAGTTCTTC. Translated, it gives CASSTTSGGIDEQFF.

This chain links TRBV7-9 with TRBJ2-2; D might be TRBD1 (6 bases). The CDR3 is 14 residues long. The germline V gene has CDR1 SEHNR and CDR2 FQNEAQ (reference sequence). The CDR3 loop is CARTGYSNTGELFF. The CDR3 DNA reads TGTGCTCGCACAGGGTACAGTAACACCGGGGAGCTGTTTTTT.

Comment on this clone: Within the sample, other DNA sequences also encode this same CDR3. The chain has TRBV3-1 (or the pseudogene TRBV3-2) and TRBJ2-1, with 10 bases that match TRBD2. Looked up from germline, CDR1 is LGHDT and CDR2 is YNNKEL (reference sequence). CDR3 length: 15 residues. The ends lost 4 bases at V and 5 bases at J; junction bases unmatched: 5. CDR3 loop: CASSPPSGGHNEQFF. The CDR3 DNA follows: TGTGCCAGCAGCCCGCCTAGCGGGGGCCACAATGAGCAGTTCTTC.

The chain combines TRBV6-4 with TRBJ2-3; D is undetermined. Per germline, CDR1 MRHNA and CDR2 SNTAGT. The length of the CDR3 is 16 residues. The V end lost 3 bases, the J end lost 3 bases, and 16 bases lay between the germline ends. Written as DNA, the CDR3 is TGTGCCAGCAGTGATTACCCGGGTCGAAAAACAGATACGCAGTATTTT. Translating gives CASSDYPGRKTDTQYF.

CDR3 in amino acids: CASSYSRWYFRRDEQYF. Written as DNA, the CDR3 is TGTGCCAGCAGTTACTCCCGGTGGTATTTTCGGAGGGACGAGCAGTACTTC. V usage is TRBV6-7 and J usage is TRBJ2-7; D may be TRBD2 (6 bases). TRBV6-7 is filed as an ORF, its function uncertain. The CDR3 is made up of 17 amino acids. V dropped 0 bases and J dropped 5 bases, with 20 bases sitting between them.

This clone has only a few counts. The V and J genes are TRBV5-4 and TRBJ1-5; weak D call: TRBD1 (6 bases). The CDR3 contains 17 residues. V lost 0 bases and J lost 0, with 13 bases in between. The germline gives CDR1 SGHNT, CDR2 YYREEE (reference sequence). CDR3: CASSLVRGHLSNQPQHF. The CDR3 nucleotides read TGTGCCAGCAGCTTGGTTCGGGGACACCTTAGCAATCAGCCCCAGCATTTT.

The V and J genes are TRBV7-9 and TRBJ1-1; TRBD1 matches 11 bases. The CDR3 loop spans 14 amino acids. Germline V CDR1 and CDR2: SEHNR, FQNEAQ (reference sequence). The V gene end was trimmed by 5 bases and the J gene end by 8 bases; junction bases not matched to a gene: 7. Here the CDR3 reads CASSPGQGVSEAFF. The CDR3 bases are TGTGCCAGCAGCCCGGGACAGGGGGTATCGGAAGCTTTCTTT.

The chain carries TRBV5-8 and TRBJ1-5; 12 bases align to TRBD1. CDR3 length: 15 residues. V gave up 3 bases and J gave up 6 bases; unmatched junction bases: 4. The germline gives CDR1 SGHTS, CDR2 YDEGEE. The CDR3 nucleotides read TGTGCCAGCAGCTACCGGGACAGGGGGCGTCAGCCCCAGCATTTT. Translated: CASSYRDRGRQPQHF.

The V gene is TRBV19, the J gene TRBJ2-2; the match to TRBD2 covers 9 bases. Trimming took 6 bases from V and 4 from J; bases not matched to a gene: 6. The CDR3 is 15 amino acids. CDR1 and CDR2 from the germline V gene are LNHDA and SQIVND (reference sequence). The CDR3 sequence is CASRKGLASTGELFF. In DNA, the CDR3 is TGTGCCAGTAGAAAGGGACTAGCAAGCACCGGGGAGCTGTTTTTT.

This clone was picked up a small number of times. The chain links TRBV10-1 to TRBJ1-4, with 9 bases identical to TRBD1. Unmatched junction bases numbered 6, after V lost 2 bases and J lost 8 bases. Per germline, CDR1 WNHNN and CDR2 SYGVQD (reference sequence). The CDR3 sequence is 15 residues long. CDR3 DNA sequence: TGCGCCAGCAGTGAGACGGGGACAGGGAGAGAAAAACTGTTTTTT. Protein: CASSETGTGREKLFF.

The chain combines TRBV11-2 with TRBJ1-1; D remains ambiguous. Germline CDR1 and CDR2: SGHAT and FQNNGV. The CDR3 has 13 residues. V lost 5 bases and J 4 bases, leaving 11 bases between the germline ends. The CDR3 DNA sequence: TGTGCCAGCAGCAAGGCCCGAGGCACTGAAGCTTTCTTT. It is translated as CASSKARGTEAFF.

Details on this clone: Other nucleotide sequences from this sample produce the same CDR3. The rearrangement uses TRBV11-3 and TRBJ1-2; D perhaps matches TRBD1 (5 bases). The germline gives CDR1 SGHNT, CDR2 YENEEA. Trimming pared 2 bases from V and 5 bases from J, leaving 6 bases between. CDR3 length: 12 amino acids. CDR3 sequence: CASSLSGYGYTF. The CDR3 DNA is TGTGCCAGCAGCTTATCAGGGTATGGCTACACCTTC. The full variable domain, in which reference TRBV11-3 and TRBJ1-2 provide the parts outside the CDR3, is EAGVVQSPRYKIIEKKQPVAFWCNPISGHNTLYWYLQNLGQGPELLIRYENEEAVDDSQLPKDRFSAERLKGVDSTLKIQPAELGDSAVYLCASSLSGYGYTFGSGTRLTVV.

This clone was detected a few times. This chain connects TRBV19 to TRBJ2-2; 11 positions match TRBD1. In germline, CDR1 is LNHDA, CDR2 SQIVND (reference sequence). V trimming: 9 bases; J trimming: 6 bases; junction bases outside the gene matches: 6. The CDR3 is 14 residues long. The CDR3 loop reads CASLDRGLSGELFF. DNA of the CDR3: TGTGCCAGCCTGGACAGGGGGCTTTCCGGGGAGCTGTTTTTT. The full variable domain, completed using reference TRBV19 and TRBJ2-2, is DGGITQSPKYLFRKEGQNVTLSCEQNLNHDAMYWYRQDPGQGLRLIYYSQIVNDFQKGDIAEGYSVSREKKESFPLTVTSAQKNPTAFYLCASLDRGLSGELFFGEGSRLTVL.

This clone was observed once. The J gene is TRBJ2-3, the V gene TRBV10-2; 8 bases match TRBD2. Germline V gene lookup returns CDR1 WSHSY and CDR2 SAAADI. The length of the CDR3 is 16 residues. The V gene end was trimmed by 4 bases and the J gene end by 4 bases; junction bases not matched to a gene: 10. For the CDR3, the DNA is TGCGCCAGCAGTGGAGGCGGTTCCGGGAGGGCAGATACGCAGTATTTT. The encoded protein is CASSGGGSGRADTQYF.

V gene TRBV25-1 combines with J gene TRBJ2-3; TRBD1 matches 7 bases. V gave up 6 bases and J gave up 1 base; unmatched junction bases: 4. Germline V gene lookup returns CDR1 MGHDK and CDR2 SYGVNS. The CDR3 runs 14 residues. The DNA for the CDR3 is TGTGCCAGCAGGGACGACAGGGGCACAGATACGCAGTATTTT. This translates into CASRDDRGTDTQYF.

The chain employs TRBV27 and TRBJ2-4; 8 bases line up with TRBD2. Trimming took 3 bases from V and 8 from J; bases not matched to a gene: 9. CDR1 is MNHEY and CDR2 is SMNVEV in the germline V gene (reference sequence). The CDR3 totals 15 residues. CDR3 in amino acids: CASSLFGTSQHIQYF. The CDR3 bases are TGTGCCAGCAGTTTGTTCGGGACTAGTCAACACATTCAGTACTTC.

This clone has just one count. The chain employs TRBV3-1 (or the pseudogene TRBV3-2) and TRBJ2-2; 9 bases fit TRBD1. Germline V gene sequence: CDR1 LGHDT, CDR2 YNNKEL (reference sequence). With 5 bases clipped from V and 0 bases from J, the junction kept 4 bases outside the gene matches. This CDR3 comprises 16 residues. The CDR3 is CASSYRGPTNTGELFF. The CDR3 region has the DNA TGTGCCAGCAGCTACAGGGGGCCAACGAACACCGGGGAGCTGTTTTTT.

This clone has just a few counts. The chain couples TRBV11-2 to TRBJ1-5; TRBD1 might be the D (6 bases). The V and J ends lost 1 base and 4 bases respectively, with 14 bases between them. Germline V lookup: CDR1 SGHAT, CDR2 FQNNGV. CDR3 length: 16 amino acids. CDR3 sequence: CASSLVSTGGNQPQHF. CDR3 DNA: TGTGCCAGCAGCTTAGTATCGACAGGCGGGAATCAGCCCCAGCATTTT.

This rearrangement joins TRBV5-1 to TRBJ1-4; possibly TRBD1 for D (5 bases). CDR3 length: 20 residues. Trimming cost V 0 bases and J 0 bases, with 21 bases left between them. The germline V gene has CDR1 SGHRS and CDR2 YFSETQ. The CDR3 DNA sequence: TGCGCCAGCAGCTTGGCCCCCCAAGCCGGTAGGGGAACAACTAATGAAAAACTGTTTTTT. Its translation: CASSLAPQAGRGTTNEKLFF.

The gene calls are TRBV7-8 and TRBJ1-4; TRBD1 matches 10 bases. Unmatched junction bases numbered 2, after V lost 4 bases and J lost 3 bases. This CDR3 contains 15 residues. Germline V gene sequence: CDR1 SGHVS, CDR2 FQNEAQ. The CDR3, as DNA: TGTGCCAGCAGCTCTGGGACAGGGGCTAATGAAAAACTGTTTTTT. Protein sequence: CASSSGTGANEKLFF.

This clone was recorded only once. The genes are TRBV28 and TRBJ1-4; D not resolved. The germline V and J ends were trimmed by 7 bases and 6 bases, with 12 bases remaining between them. The germline V gene has CDR1 MDHEN and CDR2 SYDVKM. CDR3 length: 13 amino acids. The CDR3 reads CASISRNDEKLFF. CDR3 nucleotides: TGTGCCAGCATTTCCAGGAATGATGAAAAACTGTTTTTT.

CDR3 sequence: CASSLGTGGSDYGYTF. CDR3 coding DNA: TGTGCCAGCAGCCTCGGGACAGGGGGCTCTGACTATGGCTACACCTTC. The chain combines TRBV11-2 with TRBJ1-2, with TRBD1 matching 12 bases. The ends lost 5 bases at V and 3 bases at J; junction bases unmatched: 7. Germline CDR1 is SGHAT and CDR2 is FQNNGV. This CDR3 has 16 residues.

In this sample, this clone turned up a few times. The V call is TRBV7-2, the J call TRBJ1-5; TRBD1 is a possible D gene (6 bases). The V end lost 5 bases, the J end lost 6 bases, and 11 bases lay between the germline ends. In germline, CDR1 is SGHTA, CDR2 FQGNSA. CDR3 length equals 13 residues. The CDR3 sequence: CASSLQGSQPQHF. CDR3 DNA: TGTGCCAGCAGCCTACAGGGTAGTCAGCCCCAGCATTTT.

V is TRBV2 and J is TRBJ2-3, with 8 bases fitting TRBD2. Germline CDR1 and CDR2: SNHLY and FYNNEI. With 6 bases clipped from V and 2 bases from J, the junction kept 4 bases outside the gene matches. The CDR3 sequence is 14 residues long. In DNA, the CDR3 is TGTGCCAGCAGGGAGCGGGGGCTCACAGATACGCAGTATTTT. Translating it yields CASRERGLTDTQYF.

V and J are TRBV11-2 and TRBJ2-7; D perhaps matches TRBD2 (6 bases). Germline lookup yields CDR1 SGHAT and CDR2 FQNNGV. V was clipped by 3 bases and J by 6 bases, with 9 bases between them. CDR3 length: 12 residues. CDR3 region: CASSLGGSEQYF. The CDR3 nucleotides read TGTGCCAGCAGCTTGGGGGGATCCGAGCAGTACTTC.